A selection of T cell receptor beta chains follows, all from one sample in a study of identical twins. A single record per CDR3 protein comes from TCRdb applying MiXCR to the 5' RACE reads. The data contain 250,000 or so distinct CDR3 sequences, about 8% of them seen just once; the ten biggest clones take up about 3%. This same sample was also part of a study on yellow fever vaccine responses in identical twins.

The sequencing input was CD8+ T cells sorted from blood. The source is a woman younger than 35 in good health. Both conserved end residues are part of each CDR3. Each record gives: V gene, D gene, clone size, J gene, CDR3 DNA, CDR3 protein. A D gene is named only where the DNA matches it firmly. A row's size may be missing; if present it is once, few, many or a size class.

v_call: TRBV4-1
d_call: -
clone_size: many
j_call: TRBJ1-1
cdr3_nt: TGCGCCAGCAGCCAAGATGAGGGGATGTGGACTGAAGCTTTCTTT
cdr3_aa: CASSQDEGMWTEAFF

v_call: TRBV20-1
d_call: -
clone_size: few
j_call: TRBJ2-1
cdr3_nt: TGCAGTGCTAGAGCTCCTACAGGGTGGCTTGATGATGAGCAGTTCTTC
cdr3_aa: CSARAPTGWLDDEQFF

v_call: TRBV20-1
d_call: -
clone_size: few
j_call: TRBJ2-7
cdr3_nt: TGCAGTGCTAGAGCGGCCAGTAACATCTCCTACGAGCAGTACTTC
cdr3_aa: CSARAASNISYEQYF

v_call: TRBV29-1
d_call: -
clone_size: few
j_call: TRBJ1-4
cdr3_nt: TGCAGCGTTGTAGTCGGTCAGACTAATGAAAAACTGTTTTTT
cdr3_aa: CSVVVGQTNEKLFF

v_call: TRBV4-2
d_call: TRBD1
clone_size: few
j_call: TRBJ2-3
cdr3_nt: TGTGCCAGCAGCCAAGAACCGGGACAGGGAGTAGCAGATACGCAGTATTTT
cdr3_aa: CASSQEPGQGVADTQYF

v_call: TRBV4-3
d_call: -
clone_size: -
j_call: TRBJ2-1
cdr3_nt: TGCGCCAGCAGCCAATCTGACGGTGGGACGCCAGATGAGCAGTTCTTC
cdr3_aa: CASSQSDGGTPDEQFF

v_call: TRBV10-3
d_call: -
clone_size: -
j_call: TRBJ2-2
cdr3_nt: TGTGCCATCAGTGAACAGATCACCGGGGAGCTGTTTTTT
cdr3_aa: CAISEQITGELFF

v_call: TRBV2
d_call: TRBD1
clone_size: few
j_call: TRBJ2-3
cdr3_nt: TGTGCCAGCAAGTCCTCACAGGGGGCGACAGATACGCAGTATTTT
cdr3_aa: CASKSSQGATDTQYF

v_call: TRBV7-2
d_call: TRBD1
clone_size: many
j_call: TRBJ2-7
cdr3_nt: TGTGCCAGCAGCGACCGGGACAGAAACGACTACGAGCAGTACTTC
cdr3_aa: CASSDRDRNDYEQYF

v_call: TRBV6-1
d_call: TRBD1
clone_size: -
j_call: TRBJ2-1
cdr3_nt: TGTGCCAGCAGCGGGACAGGGGACAACAATGAGCAGTTCTTC
cdr3_aa: CASSGTGDNNEQFF

v_call: TRBV3-1
d_call: -
clone_size: -
j_call: TRBJ2-7
cdr3_nt: TGTGCCAGCAGCTCCCGGGGGGCCCCAGGGACTACTTACGAGCAGTACTTC
cdr3_aa: CASSSRGAPGTTYEQYF

v_call: TRBV30
d_call: -
clone_size: -
j_call: TRBJ2-5
cdr3_nt: TGTGCCTGGAGTGTACTGGGTGTCAGAACGACACGGGAGACCCAGTACTTC
cdr3_aa: CAWSVLGVRTTRETQYF

v_call: TRBV29-1
d_call: -
clone_size: -
j_call: TRBJ2-1
cdr3_nt: TGCAGCGCCCGGGGGGCAAACTACAATGAGCAGTTCTTC
cdr3_aa: CSARGANYNEQFF

v_call: TRBV19
d_call: -
clone_size: -
j_call: TRBJ2-4
cdr3_nt: TGTGCCAGTAGTGGACCCAGGGGGGCGTACTTC
cdr3_aa: CASSGPRGAYF

v_call: TRBV5-5
d_call: -
clone_size: few
j_call: TRBJ2-3
cdr3_nt: TGTGCCAGCAGCTCAAATATCGACAGGCTCACAGATACGCAGTATTTT
cdr3_aa: CASSSNIDRLTDTQYF

v_call: TRBV18
d_call: TRBD1
clone_size: -
j_call: TRBJ2-7
cdr3_nt: TGTGCCAGCTCACCACTGGACAGGGTCCCCCTGGAGCAGTACTTC
cdr3_aa: CASSPLDRVPLEQYF

v_call: TRBV29-1
d_call: -
clone_size: many
j_call: TRBJ2-4
cdr3_nt: TGCAGCGTTGTTTGGTCGGGAGCACGAGTAGCCAAAAACATTCAGTACTTC
cdr3_aa: CSVVWSGARVAKNIQYF

v_call: TRBV12-3/TRBV12-4
d_call: TRBD2
clone_size: few
j_call: TRBJ2-5
cdr3_nt: TGTGCCAGCAGTAATCTAGCGGGAGATGGAGGAGAGACCCAGTACTTC
cdr3_aa: CASSNLAGDGGETQYF

v_call: TRBV10-3
d_call: TRBD1
clone_size: many
j_call: TRBJ2-5
cdr3_nt: TGTGCCATCAGTGCCGGGACAGGGTCCCAAGAGACCCAGTACTTC
cdr3_aa: CAISAGTGSQETQYF

v_call: TRBV7-9
d_call: -
clone_size: few
j_call: TRBJ2-7
cdr3_nt: TGTGCCAGCAGCTCCGGTAAACCCCTTTACGAGCAGTACTTC
cdr3_aa: CASSSGKPLYEQYF

v_call: TRBV12-3/TRBV12-4
d_call: TRBD2
clone_size: many
j_call: TRBJ2-1
cdr3_nt: TGTGCCAGCAGTTTTCTCTCAGCGGGAGATGACAATGAGCAGTTCTTC
cdr3_aa: CASSFLSAGDDNEQFF

v_call: TRBV11-2
d_call: TRBD2
clone_size: many
j_call: TRBJ2-1
cdr3_nt: TGTGCCAGCAGCTCCTCATTAGCGGGAGGACTGGTTGAGCAGTTCTTC
cdr3_aa: CASSSSLAGGLVEQFF

v_call: TRBV10-3
d_call: -
clone_size: many
j_call: TRBJ1-1
cdr3_nt: TGTGCCATCAGTGAGGGTAGCGGTGGCAACACTGAAGCTTTCTTT
cdr3_aa: CAISEGSGGNTEAFF

v_call: TRBV7-8
d_call: TRBD1
clone_size: many
j_call: TRBJ2-2
cdr3_nt: TGTGCCAGCAGCCCCAGCCGGGACAGCTACACCGGGGAGCTGTTTTTT
cdr3_aa: CASSPSRDSYTGELFF